The 9 T cell receptor beta chains below were found in one sample sequenced in a study of T cell repertoires in cytomegalovirus infection. In TCRdb, the reads were re-called with MiXCR into one record per CDR3 protein. Of tens of thousands of distinct CDR3 sequences listed, roughly a fifth were seen once; the top ten hold 53%. Their antigen targets remain unknown. Source: CD8+ T cells from cultured PBMCs, taken from culture after CMV antigen stimulation. The receptor set was obtained from a human donor in good health (CMV status not recorded). Some clones in this sample may be carry-over from other donors' samples.

The V and J genes are TRBV12-3 or TRBV12-4 and TRBJ2-5; 12 bases agree with TRBD2. The junction had 3 bases not matched to a gene; V was cut back by 6 bases and J by 4 bases. CDR3 length: 14 amino acids. In nucleotides, the CDR3 is TGTGCCAGCAGAGCGGGACTAGCGGGAGAGACCCAGTACTTC. Its translation: CASRAGLAGETQYF.

Ten or more counts support this clonotype. The gene calls are TRBV7-9 and TRBJ2-5; 7 bases are shared with TRBD1. Looked up from germline, CDR1 is SEHNR and CDR2 is FQNEAQ (reference sequence). The length of the CDR3 is 17 residues. V lost 4 bases, J lost 3 bases, and 14 bases stayed unmatched. The CDR3 coding sequence is TGTGCCAGCAGCTCCACCCTAGGCAGGGGGAAGGAAGAGACCCAGTACTTC. Its translation is CASSSTLGRGKEETQYF. Full variable domain (missing parts from reference TRBV7-9 and TRBJ2-5): DTGVSQNPRHKITKRGQNVTFRCDPISEHNRLYWYRQTLGQGPEFLTYFQNEAQLEKSRLLSDRFSAERPKGSFSTLEIQRTEQGDSAMYLCASSSTLGRGKEETQYFGPGTRLLVL.

This rearrangement joins TRBV11-3 to TRBJ2-2, with 9 bases aligning to TRBD1. Germline V gene sequence: CDR1 SGHNT, CDR2 YENEEA. The trim removed 5 bases at V and 1 base at J, leaving 2 bases unmatched. The CDR3 covers 15 residues. This chain's CDR3 is CASSLGQGNTGELFF. For the CDR3, the DNA is TGTGCCAGCAGCCTGGGACAGGGGAACACCGGGGAGCTGTTTTTT.

J is TRBJ2-1 and V is TRBV27; 8 nucleotides align to TRBD1. The CDR3 totals 16 residues. J was trimmed by 0 bases and V by 6 bases; bases with no gene match: 7. CDR1 and CDR2 (germline): MNHEY, SMNVEV (reference sequence). CDR3 in DNA: TGTGCCAGCAGGCAGGGGGCGAGAAGCTCCTACAATGAGCAGTTCTTC. Amino acids: CASRQGARSSYNEQFF.

This clonotype was counted between two and nine times. The CDR3 DNA sequence: TGTGCCAGCAGTTATCTCCTCACAGGGGAAAGGGGCACAGATACGCAGTATTTT. This gives the protein CASSYLLTGERGTDTQYF. V is TRBV6-5 and J is TRBJ2-3; TRBD1 matches 7 bases. Germline V gene data show CDR1 as MNHEY and CDR2 as SVGAGI. J lost 1 base, V lost 3 bases, and 13 bases had no gene match. The CDR3 is made up of 18 amino acids.

This clonotype has more than one count but fewer than ten. The chain couples TRBV15 to TRBJ2-7; D may be TRBD1 or TRBD2 (5 bases each). This CDR3 is built from 13 residues. V was shortened by 8 bases and J by 2 bases, with 13 bases between the two germline ends. Germline loops: CDR1 LNHNV, CDR2 YYDKDF (reference sequence). The CDR3 spells CATREGFAYEQYF. The CDR3 nucleotides read TGTGCCACCCGCGAGGGGTTCGCCTACGAGCAGTACTTC.

This clonotype was counted at least ten times. CDR3 sequence: CASNPPGLPDNEQFF. As DNA, the CDR3 is TGTGCCAGCAACCCACCGGGACTCCCTGACAATGAGCAGTTCTTC. The rearrangement uses TRBV5-4 and TRBJ2-1; possibly TRBD2 for D (6 bases). Germline V gene lookup returns CDR1 SGHNT and CDR2 YYREEE (reference sequence). V shed 6 bases and J shed 5 bases, with 18 bases lying between them. The CDR3 has 15 amino acids.

The rearrangement links TRBV28 to TRBJ1-2, with D tentatively TRBD1 (5 bases). Germline CDR1 reads MDHEN; CDR2 reads SYDVKM. V was pared by 7 bases and J by 4 bases, with 16 bases between. This CDR3 has 14 amino acids. The CDR3 DNA sequence: TGTGCCAGCACCCCAGAGGGGCTCATCTATGGCTACACCTTC. Translated, it gives CASTPEGLIYGYTF.

This clonotype was counted a few times. This chain uses TRBV5-6 with TRBJ1-1; tentative D call: TRBD1 (6 bases). The germline V and J ends were trimmed by 4 bases and 6 bases, with 7 bases remaining between them. Germline CDR1 is SGHDT and CDR2 is YYEEEE. The CDR3 loop spans 11 amino acids. The CDR3 DNA sequence: TGTGCCAGCAGCCGGACAGCTGAAGCTTTCTTT. Translated, it gives CASSRTAEAFF.